One sample yielded the 18 T cell receptor beta chains listed below, sequenced in a study of blood T cells in healthy people across ages. Primers used in a second PCR of roughly 6 to 11 cycles were a sample-barcoded 5' primer and a J-beta primer mix. MiXCR, run by TCRdb on the 5' RACE reads, gives a single entry per CDR3 protein. The sample yields over 750,000 distinct CDR3 sequences, 25% seen once. These data are also associated with another study on T cells of mothers and their children.

The sequenced material came from blood. These receptors were obtained from a boy younger than 18 in good health.

This clonotype was observed a few times. The rearrangement links TRBV7-2 to TRBJ2-7; D uncertain. The length of the CDR3 is 13 residues. The germline V gene has CDR1 SGHTA and CDR2 FQGNSA. The V end lost 3 bases, the J end lost 2 bases, and 8 bases lay between the germline ends. The CDR3 nucleotides read TGTGCCAGCAGCTTGATGCACCCCTACGAGCAGTACTTC. Its translation is CASSLMHPYEQYF.

This clonotype has more than one count but fewer than ten. The J gene is TRBJ2-5, the V gene TRBV28; 8 nucleotides match TRBD2. The germline V gene encodes CDR1 MDHEN and CDR2 SYDVKM. The CDR3 covers 15 residues. V shed 2 bases and J 5 bases; nucleotides not matched to a gene: 7. The CDR3 loop is CASSLTLAAGETQYF. CDR3 in DNA: TGTGCCAGCAGTTTAACACTAGCGGCTGGGGAGACCCAGTACTTC. The full variable domain, completed using reference TRBV28 and TRBJ2-5, is DVKVTQSSRYLVKRTGEKVFLECVQDMDHENMFWYRQDPGLGLRLIYFSYDVKMKEKGDIPEGYSVSREKKERFSLILESASTNQTSMYLCASSLTLAAGETQYFGPGTRLLVL.

This chain joins TRBV6-2 or TRBV6-3 and TRBJ2-7; TRBD1 matches at 8 bases. Germline V gene sequence: CDR1 MNHEY, CDR2 SVGEGT. The CDR3 runs 13 residues. V was pared by 7 bases and J by 9 bases, with 11 bases of the junction left unmatched. CDR3 sequence (DNA): TGTGCCAGCACCCAAGCCGGGACAGGCGTGCAGTACTTC. This gives the protein CASTQAGTGVQYF.

The chain employs TRBV6-5 and TRBJ2-5, with a possible D match to TRBD2 (6 bases). The CDR3 spans 15 residues. V lost 2 bases and J 2 bases, leaving 12 bases between the germline ends. Per the germline V gene, CDR1 is MNHEY and CDR2 is SVGAGI. CDR3 sequence reads: CASSYGGNDQETQYF. The CDR3 coding sequence is TGTGCCAGCAGTTACGGGGGGAACGATCAAGAGACCCAGTACTTC.

This chain links TRBV27 with TRBJ2-5; TRBD1 agrees at 7 bases. Trimming cost V 2 bases and J 7 bases; bases outside gene matches: 4. CDR3 size: 13 residues. In germline, CDR1 is MNHEY, CDR2 SMNVEV (reference sequence). DNA of the CDR3: TGTGCCAGCAGTTTACTACAGGGGTCGACCCAGTACTTC. Its protein product is CASSLLQGSTQYF.

This rearrangement joins TRBV7-9 to TRBJ2-3, with TRBD1 matching over 9 bases. The CDR3 consists of 17 residues. J gave up 3 bases and V 3 bases, and 10 bases lay outside the gene matches. CDR1 SEHNR and CDR2 FQNEAQ come from the germline V gene (reference sequence). The CDR3 here is CASSFSTGTGRTDTQYF. The CDR3 DNA sequence: TGTGCCAGCAGCTTTAGTACCGGGACAGGGAGGACAGATACGCAGTATTTT.

The chain is built from TRBV20-1 and TRBJ2-1, with TRBD2 identical over 9 bases. Germline CDR1 and CDR2: DFQATT and SNEGSKA (reference sequence). V lost 1 base and J lost 5; bases outside the gene matches: 6. CDR3 length equals 15 residues. The CDR3 DNA follows: TGCAGTGCTAGAGGCGGGACTAGCACTAACAATGAGCAGTTCTTC. This codes for CSARGGTSTNNEQFF.

This clonotype has more than one count but fewer than ten. V usage is TRBV20-1 and J usage is TRBJ2-3, with D possibly TRBD2 on 6 matching bases. The CDR3 totals 14 residues. V lost 5 bases and J 3 bases, leaving 15 bases between the germline ends. From germline, CDR1 is DFQATT and CDR2 SNEGSKA (reference sequence). DNA of the CDR3: TGCAGTGCTCCCTACGGGGGACGTACAGATACGCAGTATTTT. Encoded protein: CSAPYGGRTDTQYF.

The genes are TRBV21-1 and TRBJ1-2. TRBV21-1 is shown as a pseudogene. The CDR3 runs 10 residues. CDR3: CTFRGYGYTF. The CDR3 coding sequence is TGTACCTTTCGAGGCTATGGCTACACCTTC.

V is TRBV15 and J is TRBJ2-5, with TRBD2 as a possible D gene (5 bases). Germline loops: CDR1 LNHNV, CDR2 YYDKDF (reference sequence). The CDR3 extends over 15 amino acids. Trimming took 3 bases from V and 4 from J, leaving 15 bases between them. The CDR3 coding sequence is TGTGCCACCAGCAGTTTTGGGTCTGGGAGAGAGACCCAGTACTTC. Protein product: CATSSFGSGRETQYF.

This clonotype has more than one count but fewer than ten. The chain combines TRBV7-3 with TRBJ2-2; D unresolved. Trimming removed 5 bases from V and 3 bases from J, with 13 bases in between. CDR3 length: 15 residues. The V gene's germline CDR1 is SGHTA and CDR2 FQGTGA. The DNA of the CDR3 is TGTGCCAGCAGCCCCTTGGGCGGTGACACCGGGGAGCTGTTTTTT. It translates to CASSPLGGDTGELFF.

The chain links TRBV5-6 to TRBJ2-5; the D gene could be TRBD1 or TRBD2 (6 bases each). Trimming removed 9 bases at V and 4 bases at J, with 19 bases between. From germline, CDR1 is SGHDT and CDR2 YYEEEE. The CDR3 runs to 14 residues. The CDR3 DNA reads as TGTGCCACCTTAGCCGGAGGAGGGGGAGAGACCCAGTACTTC. Residues: CATLAGGGGETQYF.

The chain recombines TRBV4-2 with TRBJ2-7; D is perhaps TRBD2 (6 bases). Germline CDR1 is LGHNA and CDR2 is YNFKEQ. The CDR3 sequence is 16 residues long. V dropped 1 base and J dropped 4 bases, with 17 bases sitting between them. CDR3 loop: CASSQASGWEEYEQYF. For the CDR3, the DNA is TGTGCCAGCAGCCAAGCATCTGGGTGGGAGGAGTACGAGCAGTACTTC.

J is TRBJ2-7 and V is TRBV28; D perhaps matches TRBD1 (6 bases). CDR3 length: 12 amino acids. The germline CDR1 and CDR2 sequences are MDHEN and SYDVKM. Deletions cut 9 bases from V and 2 bases from J, with 11 bases between. The CDR3 DNA is TGTGCCAGTCGACAGGACCCCTACGAGCAGTACTTC. As protein: CASRQDPYEQYF.

The rearrangement uses TRBV29-1 and TRBJ2-1; 11 bases align to TRBD1. The end of the DNA fits TRBJ2-7 better, so the J call may be wrong. The germline gives CDR1 SQVTM, CDR2 ANQGSEA. The length of the CDR3 is 17 residues. The CDR3 is CSILRDRGYFSSYEQYF. The CDR3, as DNA: TGCAGCATCCTCCGGGACAGGGGGTATTTCTCCTCCTACGAGCAGTACTTC.

There are a few counts of this clonotype. The chain carries TRBV29-1 and TRBJ2-5, with 7 nucleotides matching TRBD2. This CDR3 region has 13 residues. Germline loops: CDR1 SQVTM, CDR2 ANQGSEA. The J segment lost 5 bases and the V segment lost 4 bases, leaving 7 bases of the junction unmatched. As DNA, the CDR3 is TGCAGCGTTGCGCAGGGAGGGTGGGAGACCCAGTACTTC. Amino acid sequence: CSVAQGGWETQYF.

The CDR3 loop reads CASSLGGDRLFNEQFF. The CDR3 region has the DNA TGTGCCAGCAGCCTAGGGGGGGACAGGCTATTCAATGAGCAGTTCTTC. The rearrangement joins TRBV9 to TRBJ2-1; possibly TRBD1 for D (8 bases). Trimming removed 4 bases at V and 6 bases at J, with 20 bases between. Germline V CDR1 and CDR2: SGDLS, YYNGEE. The CDR3 length is 16 residues.

Only a few counts were recorded for this clonotype. This chain connects TRBV19 to TRBJ2-1, with 14 nucleotides matching TRBD2. The CDR3 is made up of 14 amino acids. With 8 bases clipped from V and 3 bases from J, the junction kept 0 bases outside the gene matches. The germline V gene has CDR1 LNHDA and CDR2 SQIVND (reference sequence). CDR3 sequence: CASGTSGGYNEQFF. As DNA, the CDR3 is TGTGCCAGTGGGACTAGCGGGGGCTACAATGAGCAGTTCTTC.